This TCR beta chain emerged from a study of type 1 regulatory T cells. The CDR3 has 12 residues. The germline V gene encodes CDR1 DFQATT and CDR2 SNEGSKA (reference sequence). J was trimmed by 8 bases and V by 3 bases; bases with no gene match: 4. TCRdb reanalysed the reads using MiXCR and keeps one entry per CDR3 protein. The sample shows 80,000 to 100,000 distinct CDR3 sequences, roughly 30% of them seen only once. This clonotype turned up a few times. Sequencing was done on a sample of CD4+ T cells, either the whole sample or a sorted fraction (not recorded which). The clonotype comes from a human donor in good health. The gene calls are TRBV20-1 and TRBJ2-4; TRBD2 agrees at 7 bases. In nucleotides, the CDR3 is TGCAGTGCTAGTGGCGGGAGTGACATTCAGTACTTC. It yields the protein CSASGGSDIQYF.